The 27 T cell receptor beta chains below come from one sample, sequenced in a study of spatial heterogeneity in lung cancer (dated by TCRdb to 2018 to 2020). Read against the paper, the sample's time point label means: sample taken at primary tumor resection. Whole RNA extracted from tumor and nontumor lung tissue, or from cryopreserved PBMC samples, was used for TCR sequencing without cell sorting. The library came from 5' RACE. Reads for this sample came from a NextSeq 500. TCRdb passed the public sequencing reads through fastp at Q25 and MiXCR, retaining productive beta sequences. Merged by CDR3 protein, the rows form single entries marked with the most common genes and DNA. This sample comprises about 92,000 distinct CDR3 sequences, roughly 12% of them detected only once. In total, the top ten clones hold about 40% of the sample. Sequencing was performed on PBMCs, taken at surgery. The receptors stem from a male donor with early-stage non-small cell lung cancer.

The chain has TRBV18 and TRBJ1-5; D is unresolved. This CDR3 is 14 amino acids long. Germline CDR1 and CDR2: KGHSH and LQKENI. V lost 4 bases and J 0 bases, leaving 7 bases between the germline ends. The CDR3 protein is CASSLENSNQPQHF. DNA for the CDR3: TGTGCCAGCTCACTGGAGAATAGCAATCAGCCCCAGCATTTT.

This clonotype turned up a few times. The chain is built from TRBV15 and TRBJ2-7; weak D call: TRBD2 (6 bases). The germline CDR1 and CDR2 sequences are LNHNV and YYDKDF (reference sequence). The CDR3 spans 17 residues. V lost 3 bases, J lost 0 bases, and 18 bases lay in between. CDR3 sequence reads: CATSREKLADFSYEQYF. The CDR3 bases are TGTGCCACCAGCAGGGAGAAACTAGCAGATTTCTCCTACGAGCAGTACTTC.

The table lists this clonotype with a few counts. This sequence joins TRBV28 and TRBJ1-4; possible D gene TRBD1, 5 bases. V lost 2 bases and J lost 11, with 9 bases in between. CDR1 is MDHEN and CDR2 is SYDVKM in the germline V gene. This CDR3 spans 12 amino acids. CDR3 amino acids: CASSLVGGKLFF. CDR3 nucleotide sequence: TGTGCCAGCAGTTTAGTGGGGGGGAAACTGTTTTTT.

This clonotype showed up many times. The genes are TRBV7-9 and TRBJ2-7; the D gene is possibly TRBD1 (6 bases). V lost 0 bases and J 5 bases, leaving 8 bases between the germline ends. The CDR3 is 13 amino acids. CDR1 is SEHNR, CDR2 FQNEAQ, per germline (reference sequence). The chain's CDR3 is CASSLAGADEQYF. The CDR3 nucleotides read TGTGCCAGCAGCTTAGCGGGGGCCGACGAGCAGTACTTC.

The gene calls are TRBV4-2 and TRBJ2-2, with 8 bases matching TRBD2. The CDR3 has 16 amino acids. V gave up 1 base and J gave up 5 bases; unmatched junction bases: 6. Germline V gives CDR1 LGHNA, CDR2 YNFKEQ. The CDR3 is CASSQVKAGETGELFF. The CDR3 DNA follows: TGTGCCAGCAGCCAAGTTAAAGCGGGAGAGACCGGGGAGCTGTTTTTT.

The sample holds a few counts of this clonotype. The rearrangement links TRBV25-1 to TRBJ1-2; 10 bases are a match to TRBD1. The CDR3 totals 13 residues. Looked up from germline, CDR1 is MGHDK and CDR2 is SYGVNS. V lost 6 bases, J lost 4 bases, and 2 bases stayed unmatched. The CDR3 here is CASRGDRGYGYTF. CDR3 DNA sequence: TGTGCCAGCAGGGGGGACAGGGGCTATGGCTACACCTTC.

A few counts support this clonotype. V is TRBV4-3 and J is TRBJ2-5; TRBD1 agrees at 8 bases. The CDR3 is made up of 15 amino acids. V lost 2 bases and J lost 5; bases outside the gene matches: 7. Germline CDR1 is LGHNA and CDR2 is YSLEER. The CDR3, as DNA: TGCGCCAGCAGCCAATCACGGGCAGGGGGCGAGACCCAGTACTTC. It codes for CASSQSRAGGETQYF.

V and J are TRBV7-2 and TRBJ1-4; D not certain. Trimming cost V 5 bases and J 2 bases, with 12 bases left between them. The CDR3 is 15 amino acids. Per germline, CDR1 SGHTA and CDR2 FQGNSA. CDR3 loop: CASSPAGQTNEKLFF. The CDR3 nucleotides read TGTGCCAGCAGCCCCGCTGGGCAGACTAATGAAAAACTGTTTTTT. The whole variable domain, remainder taken from reference TRBV7-2 and TRBJ1-4, is GAGVSQSPSNKVTEKGKDVELRCDPISGHTALYWYRQSLGQGLEFLIYFQGNSAPDKSGLPSDRFSAERTGGSVSTLTIQRTQQEDSAVYLCASSPAGQTNEKLFFGSGTQLSVL.

CDR3 residues: CASSIGDPGLDSPLHF. The CDR3 nucleotides are TGTGCCAGTAGTATCGGGGACCCTGGACTTGATTCACCCCTCCACTTT. The chain combines TRBV19 with TRBJ1-6, with a possible D match to TRBD1 (5 bases). Between the trimmed V and J ends, which lost 3 bases and 8 bases, there was a span of 17 bases. CDR1 and CDR2 from the germline V gene are LNHDA and SQIVND (reference sequence). This CDR3 contains 16 residues.

The chain employs TRBV6-4 and TRBJ2-1, with TRBD2 matching over 10 bases. Per germline, CDR1 MRHNA and CDR2 SNTAGT. The V and J ends lost 4 bases and 3 bases, in that order; junction bases with no gene match: 3. The CDR3 sequence is 15 residues long. The CDR3 nucleotides are TGTGCCAGCAGTGTCCTAGCGGGGGACTACAATGAGCAGTTCTTC. It translates to CASSVLAGDYNEQFF.

The rearrangement joins TRBV10-3 to TRBJ2-5; 13 positions agree with TRBD2. V dropped 10 bases and J dropped 5; count of bases not matched to a gene: 10. The CDR3 has 15 amino acids. CDR1 ENHRY and CDR2 SYGVKD come from the germline V gene. CDR3 sequence reads: CASGTSGDIGETQYF. The CDR3 DNA sequence: TGTGCCAGTGGGACTAGCGGGGATATAGGGGAGACCCAGTACTTC.

The V call is TRBV5-1, the J call TRBJ2-2; D unresolved. Looked up from germline, CDR1 is SGHRS and CDR2 is YFSETQ. The CDR3 sequence is 15 residues long. Deletions cut 0 bases from V and 1 base from J, with 7 bases between. CDR3 sequence (DNA): TGCGCCAGCAGCTTGGACGCCAGGAACACCGGGGAGCTGTTTTTT. Its protein product is CASSLDARNTGELFF.

This clonotype was detected many times. This rearrangement joins TRBV6-5 to TRBJ2-3; either TRBD1 or TRBD2 may supply D (5 bases each). Germline V gives CDR1 MNHEY, CDR2 SVGAGI. V lost 3 bases, J lost 7 bases, and 14 bases lay in between. The CDR3 consists of 14 residues. CDR3: CASSYPGPQNTQYF. In nucleotides, the CDR3 is TGTGCCAGCAGTTATCCGGGACCGCAGAATACGCAGTATTTT.

This clonotype was counted many times. J is TRBJ1-4 and V is TRBV4-3; weak D call: TRBD1 (5 bases). V lost 0 bases and J lost 7, with 9 bases in between. The CDR3 is 14 residues long. Germline V gene lookup returns CDR1 LGHNA and CDR2 YSLEER. The CDR3, as DNA: TGCGCCAGCAGCCAAGATCTGGGGGGTGAAAAACTGTTTTTT. This codes for CASSQDLGGEKLFF.

The J gene is TRBJ2-7, the V gene TRBV28, with TRBD2 matching 10 bases. V was pared by 7 bases and J by 11 bases, with 11 bases of the junction left unmatched. CDR3 length: 13 residues. Germline lookup yields CDR1 MDHEN and CDR2 SYDVKM. CDR3 sequence: CASISPGLATEYF. CDR3 nucleotides: TGTGCCAGCATTTCCCCGGGACTAGCGACTGAGTACTTC.

This clonotype was seen only a few times. The V call is TRBV25-1, the J call TRBJ2-3; D is perhaps TRBD1 or TRBD2 (5 bases each). Trimming left V 4 bases short and J 5 bases short, with 16 bases between. This CDR3 has 15 residues. Germline CDR1 reads MGHDK; CDR2 reads SYGVNS. CDR3 residues: CASSGSGTWIDTQYF. In DNA, the CDR3 is TGTGCCAGCAGTGGCTCCGGGACCTGGATAGATACGCAGTATTTT. The whole variable domain, filled in from reference TRBV25-1 and TRBJ2-3, reads EADIYQTPRYLVIGTGKKITLECSQTMGHDKMYWYQQDPGMELHLIHYSYGVNSTEKGDLSSESTVSRIRTEHFPLTLESARPSHTSQYLCASSGSGTWIDTQYFGPGTRLTVL.

This sequence joins TRBV28 and TRBJ2-7, with 8 bases matching TRBD1. J lost 7 bases, V lost 6 bases, and 11 bases had no gene match. This CDR3 has 14 amino acids. Per germline, CDR1 MDHEN and CDR2 SYDVKM. The CDR3 region is CASSREQGAREQYF. The CDR3 DNA reads TGTGCCAGCAGCCGGGAGCAGGGGGCAAGGGAGCAGTACTTC.

In its sample, this clonotype was seen many times. V gene TRBV29-1 combines with J gene TRBJ2-7, with 8 bases that match TRBD2. Losses at the gene ends were 8 bases for V and 0 bases for J; bases not matched to a gene: 6. Germline values: CDR1 SQVTM, CDR2 ANQGSEA. This CDR3 has 13 amino acids. CDR3 protein: CSFALAGSYEQYF. The CDR3 nucleotides read TGCAGCTTTGCCCTAGCGGGCTCCTACGAGCAGTACTTC.

There are many counts of this clonotype. The chain joins TRBV10-2 to TRBJ2-7; D not certain. Trimming left V 0 bases short and J 0 bases short, with 0 bases between. CDR3 length: 12 amino acids. From germline, CDR1 is WSHSY and CDR2 SAAADI. As DNA, the CDR3 is TGCGCCAGCAGTGAGTCCTCCTACGAGCAGTACTTC. Translation gives CASSESSYEQYF.

This clonotype has at least ten counts. The chain is built from TRBV7-6 and TRBJ2-7; D gene ambiguous. Trimming took 1 base from V and 2 from J, leaving 6 bases between them. Germline V gene sequence: CDR1 SGHVS, CDR2 FNYEAQ. This CDR3 spans 13 amino acids. The CDR3 DNA sequence: TGTGCCAGCAGCTTAGGGGAACCCTACGAGCAGTACTTC. Translating it yields CASSLGEPYEQYF.

This clonotype was counted ten times or more. The rearrangement joins TRBV28 to TRBJ2-3; maybe TRBD1 (5 bases). This CDR3 spans 15 amino acids. Trimming shortened V by 2 bases and J by 2 bases, and 11 bases separated the two germline ends. From germline, CDR1 is MDHEN and CDR2 SYDVKM. The CDR3 sequence is CASSLMAGNTDTQYF. The CDR3 DNA is TGTGCCAGCAGTTTAATGGCAGGGAACACAGATACGCAGTATTTT.

This clonotype was seen only a few times. The CDR3, as DNA: TGTGCCACCGGTACACCGGGACAGGGGGCCACCGGGGAGCTGTTTTTT. It codes for CATGTPGQGATGELFF. The rearrangement links TRBV24-1 to TRBJ2-2; TRBD1 aligns across 12 bases. J was trimmed by 4 bases and V by 9 bases; bases with no gene match: 8. This CDR3 has 16 amino acids. Germline V gene lookup returns CDR1 KGHDR and CDR2 SFDVKD.

The V call is TRBV29-1, the J call TRBJ1-4, with a tentative D call TRBD1 (6 bases). Per germline, CDR1 SQVTM and CDR2 ANQGSEA. Trimming took off 7 bases at V and 6 bases at J, with 12 bases between the two ends. The CDR3 consists of 12 residues. The CDR3 loop reads CSAGGADEKLFF. The CDR3 coding sequence is TGCAGCGCCGGGGGGGCGGATGAAAAACTGTTTTTT.

This clonotype was detected ten times or more. The gene calls are TRBV20-1 and TRBJ2-5; D ambiguous. CDR1 and CDR2 (germline): DFQATT, SNEGSKA (reference sequence). The CDR3 loop spans 11 amino acids. Trimming left V 3 bases short and J 5 bases short, with 7 bases between. The CDR3 loop reads CSASPKETQYF. The CDR3 nucleotides are TGCAGTGCTAGTCCCAAGGAGACCCAGTACTTC.

This chain links TRBV2 with TRBJ2-3; 15 nucleotides match TRBD2. The CDR3 extends over 16 amino acids. In germline, CDR1 is SNHLY, CDR2 FYNNEI. Trimming cost V 3 bases and J 3 bases; bases outside gene matches: 1. The CDR3 DNA is TGTGCCAGCAGTGAGGGACTAGCGGGGGGTACAGATACGCAGTATTTT. It encodes CASSEGLAGGTDTQYF.

This clonotype has at least ten counts. J is TRBJ1-4 and V is TRBV7-8, with D perhaps TRBD1 (5 bases). This CDR3 has 13 residues. Trimming shortened V by 5 bases and J by 7 bases, and 11 bases separated the two germline ends. Germline V gives CDR1 SGHVS, CDR2 FQNEAQ. The DNA for the CDR3 is TGTGCCAGCAGCGGACGGACACGTGAAAAACTGTTTTTT. It codes for CASSGRTREKLFF.

This rearrangement joins TRBV20-1 to TRBJ1-2, with TRBD1 identical over 8 bases. The CDR3 length is 13 residues. With V trimmed by 3 bases and J by 4 bases, 4 bases remained unmatched. Germline V CDR1 and CDR2: DFQATT, SNEGSKA (reference sequence). The CDR3 loop reads CSASPTGVYGYTF. CDR3 bases: TGCAGTGCTAGCCCGACAGGGGTCTATGGCTACACCTTC.